One and the same sample provided the 26 T cell receptor beta chains below, sequenced in a study of cytomegalovirus exposure and HLA in healthy donors. PCR used 60 Vbeta primers and 13 Jbeta primers. Using immunoSEQ multiplex PCR, the repertoire was profiled, and TCRdb retains in-frame clones only, with some absent. This sample carries over 85,000 clones, 65% to 80% of them seen once, and the ten largest clones take approximately 5.6%. The sample taken for sequencing was PBMCs. These TCRs come from a man aged 25 to 40 in good health and CMV-seropositive.

The V and J genes are TRBV6-1 and TRBJ2-7; 8 nucleotides align to TRBD1. The CDR3 has 15 residues. J gave up 4 bases and V 1 base, and 6 bases lay outside the gene matches. Germline V gives CDR1 MNHNS, CDR2 SASEGT. The CDR3 DNA follows: TGTGCCAGCAGTGAAGGGGAGACAGGGGTTTACGAGCAGTACTTC. Translated: CASSEGETGVYEQYF.

This chain links TRBV6-5 with TRBJ1-5, with 7 bases aligning to TRBD1. Germline CDR1 is MNHEY and CDR2 is SVGAGI. This CDR3 is 14 amino acids long. Trimming removed 6 bases from V and 2 bases from J; junction bases left unmatched: 4. The CDR3 spells CASSQQGRNQPQHF. The CDR3 nucleotides read TGTGCCAGCAGCCAACAGGGGCGCAATCAGCCCCAGCATTTT.

The chain couples TRBV5-6 to TRBJ2-5; 14 nucleotides line up with TRBD2. Germline V gene data show CDR1 as SGHDT and CDR2 as YYEEEE. The CDR3 extends over 18 amino acids. V was pared by 1 base and J by 2 bases, with 7 bases of the junction left unmatched. CDR3: CASSLPGTSGGWQETQYF. CDR3 coding DNA: TGTGCCAGCAGCTTGCCCGGGACTAGCGGGGGTTGGCAAGAGACCCAGTACTTC.

V usage is TRBV4-3 and J usage is TRBJ1-6, with D maybe TRBD1 (5 bases). Per germline, CDR1 LGHNA and CDR2 YSLEER. This CDR3 contains 17 residues. The V and J ends lost 2 bases and 7 bases respectively, with 18 bases between them. The CDR3 is CASSQLTGRLGNSPLHF. The CDR3 DNA is TGCGCCAGCAGCCAACTAACAGGTCGCTTAGGGAATTCACCCCTCCACTTT.

The chain combines TRBV10-2 with TRBJ2-2; 8 bases fit TRBD1. V lost 6 bases, J lost 6 bases, and 9 bases stayed unmatched. This CDR3 region has 15 residues. Germline CDR1 reads WSHSY; CDR2 reads SAAADI. CDR3: CASSGFRGRAGELFF. The DNA for the CDR3 is TGCGCCAGCAGCGGATTCAGGGGGCGCGCCGGGGAGCTGTTTTTT.

The chain couples TRBV5-1 to TRBJ2-1, with 11 bases identical to TRBD2. CDR1 and CDR2 (germline): SGHRS, YFSETQ. V lost 2 bases and J lost 8; bases outside the gene matches: 6. The CDR3 is 15 amino acids. CDR3 protein: CASSLTFSGGDEQFF. The CDR3 DNA is TGCGCCAGCAGCTTAACCTTTAGCGGGGGGGATGAGCAGTTCTTC.

J is TRBJ2-4 and V is TRBV23-1; 7 bases map to TRBD2. Being an ORF, TRBV23-1 has a function that is uncertain. V was pared by 3 bases and J by 0 bases, with 5 bases of the junction left unmatched. The CDR3 runs 16 residues. The CDR3 DNA sequence: TGCGCCAGCAGTCACCCGGGCGGGGGAGCCAAAAACATTCAGTACTTC. Its protein product is CASSHPGGGAKNIQYF.

CDR3 in amino acids: CASSLSNRPGKLFF. DNA for the CDR3: TGTGCCAGCAGTTTATCGAACAGGCCTGGAAAACTGTTTTTT. The chain combines TRBV27 with TRBJ1-4; maybe TRBD1 (5 bases). The CDR3 has 14 amino acids. V was pared by 0 bases and J by 10 bases, with 12 bases between. Germline CDR1 and CDR2: MNHEY and SMNVEV (reference sequence). The variable domain in full, completed from reference TRBV27 and TRBJ1-4, reads EAQVTQNPRYLITVTGKKLTVTCSQNMNHEYMSWYRQDPGLGLRQIYYSMNVEVTDKGDVPEGYKVSRKEKRNFPLILESPSPNQTSLYFCASSLSNRPGKLFFGSGTQLSVL.

The rearrangement uses TRBV7-3 and TRBJ2-2, with D possibly matching TRBD2 (5 bases). V lost 5 bases and J 0 bases, leaving 10 bases between the germline ends. This CDR3 is built from 15 residues. Germline-derived CDR1 and CDR2 are SGHTA and FQGTGA. As DNA, the CDR3 is TGTGCCAGCAGCCTCTCGGGATCGAACACCGGGGAGCTGTTTTTT. Protein: CASSLSGSNTGELFF.

The genes are TRBV25-1 and TRBJ2-7, with D perhaps TRBD2 (6 bases). V lost 9 bases and J 5 bases, leaving 14 bases between the germline ends. CDR1 is MGHDK and CDR2 is SYGVNS in the germline V gene. This CDR3 has 12 amino acids. This CDR3 reads CASQLGGNEQYF. The CDR3 region has the DNA TGTGCCAGTCAACTCGGGGGTAACGAGCAGTACTTC.

V usage is TRBV6-1 and J usage is TRBJ2-7; tentative D call: TRBD1 (6 bases). Trimming removed 1 base at V and 6 bases at J, with 13 bases between. CDR3 size: 14 residues. Per germline, CDR1 MNHNS and CDR2 SASEGT. DNA of the CDR3: TGTGCCAGCAGTGAAGGCCTACAGGGAGTCGAGCAGTACTTC. This encodes CASSEGLQGVEQYF.

J is TRBJ1-1 and V is TRBV7-3; D gene ambiguous. This CDR3 is 15 amino acids long. CDR1 is SGHTA and CDR2 is FQGTGA in the germline V gene. Trimming pared 2 bases from V and 1 base from J, leaving 11 bases between. The DNA of the CDR3 is TGTGCCAGCAGCTTAGACCGGGATACGAACACTGAAGCTTTCTTT. Translated: CASSLDRDTNTEAFF.

The chain is built from TRBV7-8 and TRBJ2-1; a weak D match, TRBD2 (5 bases). The length of the CDR3 is 12 residues. Germline V gene data show CDR1 as SGHVS and CDR2 as FQNEAQ. The ends were cut back, 4 bases at V and 9 bases at J, with 10 bases in the middle. CDR3 region: CASSWRTGEQFF. Here the CDR3 DNA reads TGTGCCAGCAGCTGGAGGACGGGTGAGCAGTTCTTC.

The J gene is TRBJ1-3, the V gene TRBV7-9; D is perhaps TRBD1 (6 bases). The V gene's germline CDR1 is SEHNR and CDR2 FQNEAQ (reference sequence). There are 16 residues in the CDR3. V was clipped by 4 bases and J by 4 bases, with 17 bases between them. CDR3 sequence: CASSSVIQDRGNTIYF. The CDR3 region has the DNA TGTGCCAGCAGCTCCGTCATTCAGGACAGAGGAAACACCATATATTTT.

V is TRBV11-2 and J is TRBJ2-3, with a possible D match to TRBD2 (5 bases). The CDR3 covers 12 residues. The V and J ends lost 5 bases and 8 bases respectively, with 11 bases between them. Germline CDR1 SGHAT, CDR2 FQNNGV. Here the CDR3 DNA reads TGTGCCAGCAGCGCAACTAGTGCTACGCAGTATTTT. Encoded protein: CASSATSATQYF.

In its sample, this clone was seen a few times. DNA for the CDR3: TGTGCCAGTAGTCAGGGATTCGGTGAAAAACTGTTTTTT. This encodes CASSQGFGEKLFF. The rearrangement joins TRBV19 to TRBJ1-4; possible D gene TRBD1, 5 bases. Trimming removed 5 bases from V and 7 bases from J, with 11 bases in between. The germline gives CDR1 LNHDA, CDR2 SQIVND (reference sequence). The CDR3 spans 13 residues. Looking up the rest from reference TRBV19 and TRBJ1-4 gives the full variable domain: DGGITQSPKYLFRKEGQNVTLSCEQNLNHDAMYWYRQDPGQGLRLIYYSQIVNDFQKGDIAEGYSVSREKKESFPLTVTSAQKNPTAFYLCASSQGFGEKLFFGSGTQLSVL.

The chain couples TRBV5-1 to TRBJ2-1; TRBD2 might be the D (7 bases). Per the germline V gene, CDR1 is SGHRS and CDR2 is YFSETQ. V lost 4 bases and J 4 bases, leaving 18 bases between the germline ends. There are 16 residues in the CDR3. CDR3 region: CASSPGGGGEYNEQFF. The CDR3 DNA is TGCGCCAGCAGCCCGGGGGGCGGGGGCGAGTACAATGAGCAGTTCTTC.

The chain couples TRBV6-6 to TRBJ1-2, with D maybe TRBD1 (5 bases). The V gene's germline CDR1 is MNHNY and CDR2 SVGAGI (reference sequence). V shed 2 bases and J shed 4 bases, with 11 bases lying between them. The CDR3 runs to 14 residues. CDR3 in DNA: TGTGCCAGCAGTTACACCAGGGTGGGCTATGGCTACACCTTC. This encodes CASSYTRVGYGYTF.

This clone was detected only once. This chain links TRBV6-4 with TRBJ2-1, with a possible D match to TRBD1 (5 bases). The CDR3 consists of 15 residues. V lost 0 bases, J lost 1 base, and 7 bases lay in between. Germline V gives CDR1 MRHNA, CDR2 SNTAGT. In DNA, the CDR3 is TGTGCCAGCAGTGACTCGCCAGGGTCCTACAATGAGCAGTTCTTC. This codes for CASSDSPGSYNEQFF.

The V call is TRBV6-1, the J call TRBJ2-7, with 7 bases fitting TRBD1. The CDR3 covers 14 residues. V lost 1 base and J lost 2; bases outside the gene matches: 2. Germline-derived CDR1 and CDR2 are MNHNS and SASEGT. The CDR3 region has the DNA TGTGCCAGCAGTGAAGTAGGGGGCCCCTACGAGCAGTACTTC. Translated, it gives CASSEVGGPYEQYF.

V gene TRBV10-1 combines with J gene TRBJ2-1; 11 bases match TRBD2. The CDR3 has 16 residues. Looked up from germline, CDR1 is WNHNN and CDR2 is SYGVQD (reference sequence). Trimming cost V 6 bases and J 0 bases; bases outside gene matches: 4. The CDR3 region is CASRPGLAGSYNEQFF. The CDR3 coding sequence is TGCGCCAGCAGACCCGGACTAGCGGGCTCCTACAATGAGCAGTTCTTC.

V and J are TRBV25-1 and TRBJ1-3, with 7 nucleotides matching TRBD1. From germline, CDR1 is MGHDK and CDR2 SYGVNS. V was clipped by 5 bases and J by 4 bases; unmatched bases: 11. The CDR3 is 16 residues long. The CDR3 region has the DNA TGTGCCAGCAGTCATGGCCCCACAGGGGTAGGAAACACCATATATTTT. It translates to CASSHGPTGVGNTIYF.

J is TRBJ1-2 and V is TRBV27, with TRBD1 matching over 7 bases. Germline V lookup: CDR1 MNHEY, CDR2 SMNVEV (reference sequence). J gave up 4 bases and V 3 bases, and 2 bases lay outside the gene matches. The CDR3 totals 13 residues. The CDR3 here is CASSFGQAYGYTF. In DNA form, the CDR3 reads TGTGCCAGCAGTTTTGGACAGGCCTATGGCTACACCTTC.

This clone appeared once. The CDR3 loop is CASSLGQGATDTQYF. CDR3 bases: TGTGCCAGCAGCTTAGGCCAGGGGGCTACAGATACGCAGTATTTT. The V gene is TRBV7-9, the J gene TRBJ2-3, with TRBD1 identical over 8 bases. The CDR3 length is 15 residues. Germline V gene data show CDR1 as SEHNR and CDR2 as FQNEAQ (reference sequence). Trimming at V came to 1 base and at J to 3 bases, leaving 3 bases not matched to a gene.

This chain links TRBV6-1 with TRBJ2-3; perhaps TRBD1 as D (5 bases). The CDR3 has 14 residues. V shed 8 bases and J shed 7 bases, with 19 bases lying between them. Looked up from germline, CDR1 is MNHNS and CDR2 is SASEGT. CDR3 DNA: TGTGCCAGCTGCAAAGACAGAGCGTACTATACGCAGTATTTT. Amino acids: CASCKDRAYYTQYF.

This chain joins TRBV30 and TRBJ2-7, with a weak D call TRBD2 (5 bases). This CDR3 is 12 amino acids long. The ends were cut back, 0 bases at V and 5 bases at J, with 8 bases in the middle. CDR1 is GTSNPN and CDR2 is SVGIG in the germline V gene (reference sequence). The CDR3 DNA is TGTGCCTGGAGTGTGTGGGGAGACGAGCAGTACTTC. Its protein is CAWSVWGDEQYF.